This T cell receptor beta chain was observed in a study of cytomegalovirus exposure and HLA in healthy donors. Worth noting for this clone: Its antigen is still unknown.

The study's findings and limits: Certain indistinguishable V segments, among them TRBV6-2 and TRBV6-3, were excluded. Accurate prediction of HLA-A and HLA-B alleles (for most subjects) was reportedly achieved from TCR beta sequences.

Researchers ran the PCR with 60 Vbeta and 13 Jbeta primers. Sequencing used immunoSEQ multiplex PCR; TCRdb keeps in-frame clones, though not all of them. The sample includes 85,000 to 130,000 clones, 75% to 85% of them seen just once. Looked up from germline, CDR1 is MNHNS and CDR2 is SASEGT. The length of the CDR3 is 12 residues. V shed 0 bases, J shed 11 bases, and the junction held 3 bases outside the gene matches. The V call is TRBV6-1, the J call TRBJ2-5; 7 bases match TRBD2. The TCR was taken from a man aged 45-65 years in good health and CMV-seronegative. The sequenced material came from PBMCs. CDR3 sequence (DNA): TGTGCCAGCAGTGAAGCAGGACTAGTGCAGTACTTC. This codes for CASSEAGLVQYF.